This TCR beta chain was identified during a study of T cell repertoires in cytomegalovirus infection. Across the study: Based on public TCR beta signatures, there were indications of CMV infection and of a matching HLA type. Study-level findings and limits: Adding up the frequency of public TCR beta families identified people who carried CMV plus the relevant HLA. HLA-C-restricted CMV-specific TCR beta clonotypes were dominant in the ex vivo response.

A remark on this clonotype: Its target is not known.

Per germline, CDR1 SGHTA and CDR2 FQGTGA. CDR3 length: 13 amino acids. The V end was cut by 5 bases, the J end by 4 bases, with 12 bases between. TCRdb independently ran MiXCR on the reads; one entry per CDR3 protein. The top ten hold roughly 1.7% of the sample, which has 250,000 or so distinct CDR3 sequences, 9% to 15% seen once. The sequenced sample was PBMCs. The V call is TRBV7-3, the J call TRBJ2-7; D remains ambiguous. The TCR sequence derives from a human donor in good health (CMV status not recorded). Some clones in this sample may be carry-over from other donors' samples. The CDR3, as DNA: TGTGCCAGCAGCCGTAATCAGGATTACGAGCAGTACTTC. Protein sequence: CASSRNQDYEQYF.